This T cell receptor beta chain was sequenced for a study of blood T cell repertoires in COVID-19. Study as a whole: Sites in the United States, Italy and Spain provided acute and convalescent COVID-19 samples.

Original data processing: Nucleated cell number was recorded as an estimate derived from reference gene primer amplification. Profiled with immunoSEQ multiplex PCR; TCRdb holds only in-frame clones, not every one. V, J and clone size derive from that table, while D and trimming were established from the DNA sequence. This table holds some 120,000 clones, 55% to 75% found once. This CDR3 spans 12 amino acids. J gave up 2 bases and V 7 bases, and 1 base lay outside the gene matches. The germline CDR1 and CDR2 sequences are MNHEY and SVGAGI. The source of this sequence is a woman aged 65 to 85 with acute or convalescent COVID-19. The chain recombines TRBV6-5 with TRBJ1-2; 7 bases are a match to TRBD1. The sample consisted of peripheral blood. The CDR3 spells CASKTGNYGYTF. CDR3 DNA: TGTGCCAGCAAGACAGGGAACTATGGCTACACCTTC.